What follows is one TCR beta chain and its context. Its recognized antigen is unknown. Base qualities were left out, and no much larger clone turns up one base away. Donors were healthy HIV-negative adults with no recently reported acute infections or vaccinations. All donors were Caucasian adults living in Nashville, Tennessee, USA. Magnetic negative selection was used to enrich CD4+ T cells, after which naive cells were positively selected on CD45RA and the negative fraction became the memory subset. Blood was obtained by leukapheresis, after which PBMCs were separated by Ficoll-Histopaque density gradient centrifugation and cryopreserved in liquid nitrogen vapor phase. Analytical flow cytometry was used to check the purity and quantity of each magnetically sorted T cell population. From each sorted fraction, genomic DNA was isolated and quantified by UV absorbance on a Nanodrop 2000c. TCR CDR3 regions were amplified from genomic DNA by multiplex PCR using the deep immunoSEQ assay. Genomic DNA extracted from each cell subset was distributed evenly over all wells of several immunoSEQ 96-well plates, and each plate served as one replicate. Each replicate PCR for sorted subsets received 200 ng genomic DNA, equal to some 32,000 T cell genomes. Purified libraries were measured with a Qubit 3.0 fluorometer, size-checked on a Bioanalyzer 2100, and measured again with the KAPA Library Quantification kit. A separate single-read 150-cycle Illumina NextSeq 550 flow cell was used to sequence each immunoSEQ 96-well plate. As for the original processing: Because only junctional sequences without quality scores were contained in the immunoSEQ output, filtering matching that applied to full-length reads could not be performed. Sequences were annotated with PyIR, a Python wrapper for IgBLAST v1.9, and V/J genes and CDR3 were assigned using IMGT germline references. Any read was removed if the V/J assignment was weak (E-value above 1e-6), the CDR3 was missing, or the read contained stop codons, out-of-frame junctions, or ambiguous translated residues. A V3J clonotype was defined by an identical inferred V gene, J gene, and CDR3 amino acid sequence. Percentage overlap between repertoires was calculated by dividing the number of shared unique clonotypes by the size of the smaller repertoire. RTK rarefaction, the Chao1 estimator, and Recon v2.1 estimates of unobserved clonotypes were used to assess repertoire richness. Generation probabilities for all TCRbeta clonotypes obtained by the gDNA method from several donors were computed using OLGA. The source is immuneACCESS, and TCRdb retained only in-frame sequences with V and J called. Part of the clones is not carried over; for the studies checked, unresolved V genes explain less than half of this, and the remainder is unexplained. The V and J calls and the clone size are those of that table, but D and trimming were determined from the DNA. The sample has 600,000 to 700,000 clones on record, 73% of them singletons. The top ten clones comprise around 2% of the sample.

Between the V and J ends, shortened by 7 bases and 0 bases respectively, the junction contains 17 bases. From its cysteine to its phenylalanine, the CDR3 spans 16 amino acids. Only CDR3 DNA is held: 48 bases, read in frame from base 1. CDR1 SEHNR and CDR2 FQNEAQ were looked up in the germline V gene (reference sequence). This sample is part of a study of shared clonotypes between healthy human individuals (dated by TCRdb to the early 2020s). Some background on the complete study: Two women and three men aged 18 to 49 years were included in the cohort. For each donor, CD4 naive and CD4 memory were each run on three plates, CD8 naive on two plates, and CD8 memory on one plate. To estimate repertoire size and how much clonotype sharing occurs between individuals, the study deeply sequenced the blood TCR repertoires of roughly 5 healthy adults. Libraries were prepared and TCR repertoires were sequenced by different laboratories using diverse techniques, in order to increase sequencing depth and limit assay-specific biases. Each donor's leukapheresis produced roughly between roughly 0.94 and 9.5 billion PBMCs. Broad study findings and their caveats: Sampling was limited to blood, and TCR repertoires in tissue likely differ from TCR repertoires in blood. Pairwise subsampling led to the expectation that sequencing depth would affect the degree of clonotype sharing among donors. The small number of donors limited the genetic and exposure-history diversity represented. Compared with non-shared clonotypes, the clonotypes found in all four sorted-subset donors had higher generation probabilities. Larger estimated clonotype richness was generally found for naive subsets than for memory subsets. Even with the large sequencing depth, rarefaction of the sorted-subset datasets indicated that sequencing was incomplete. Across four donors, 5% to 6% of naive CD4, over 3% of naive CD8, approximately 2.5% of memory CD4, and 0.3% to 0.45% of memory CD8 clonotypes were shared.

The source material was memory CD4+ T cells sorted from blood. The cell subset or site label of this sample denotes: CD45RA-negative fraction. The receptor was isolated from a woman aged 25 to 39 in good health. The chain links TRBV7-9 with TRBJ2-3, with TRBD2 perhaps the D gene, on 5 matching bases. For the CDR3, the sequence is CASIQGRWRSTDTQYF. The nucleotides read TGTGCCAGCATCCAAGGACGATGGAGGAGCACAGATACGCAGTATTTT.